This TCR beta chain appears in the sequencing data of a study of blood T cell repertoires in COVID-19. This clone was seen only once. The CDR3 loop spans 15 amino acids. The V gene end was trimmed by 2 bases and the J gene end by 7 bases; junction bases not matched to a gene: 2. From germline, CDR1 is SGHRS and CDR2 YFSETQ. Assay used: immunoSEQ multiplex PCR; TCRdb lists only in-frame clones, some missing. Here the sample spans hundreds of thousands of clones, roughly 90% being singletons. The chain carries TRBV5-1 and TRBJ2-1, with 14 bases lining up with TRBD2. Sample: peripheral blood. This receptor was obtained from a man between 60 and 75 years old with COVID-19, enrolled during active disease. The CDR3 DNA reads TGCGCCAGCAGCTTTAGGACTAGCGGGGGGAATGAGCAGTTCTTC. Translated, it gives CASSFRTSGGNEQFF.